This T cell receptor (beta chain) was captured in a study of T-cell memory formation after mild COVID-19 (dated by TCRdb to the early 2020s). Concerning the study at large: Most TCR sequence clusters were specific to one of the two donors. In a couple of donors, T-cell clones that expanded and contracted after mild COVID-19 were followed by sequencing TCRalpha and TCRbeta repertoires longitudinally. The cohort was made up of two young adult volunteers, one female and one male, who were previously healthy. The research as a whole found: Contracting CD4+ clones were found mainly in CM and EM memory subsets, while CD8+ clones were enriched in EMRA. The study covered only a couple of mild cases, and larger cohorts including severe cases with pre-infection samples were considered necessary. SARS-CoV-2 specificity of the second-wave clones peaking on day 37 was not confirmed. Clones contracting from day 15 to 85 had balanced CD4/CD8 phenotypes, while a second wave expanding from day 15 to 37 was biased towards CD4+. Some responding clones were detected in pre-infection memory, suggesting pre-existing cross-reactive memory T cells joined the SARS-CoV-2 response.

Instrument on record: Illumina NovaSeq 6000. TCRalpha and TCRbeta cDNA libraries were built by 5'RACE with constant-segment primers, adding sample barcodes and unique molecular identifiers. RNA was extracted from every sample with Trizol reagent. Libraries were amplified in two PCR steps, with a second sample barcode and Illumina TruSeq adapters added in the second step. Sequencing of libraries was performed on an Illumina NovaSeq with 2 x 150 bp paired-end reads. The authors' analysis ran thus. With migec v1.2.7, reads were demultiplexed and then collapsed into UMI-guided consensus sequences. Using mixcr v2.1.11, the UMI consensuses were aligned to TRA and TRB V and J templates and assembled into clonotypes. Clonotypes were classified as expanded or contracted when called significant by both edgeR and NoisET, with noise models trained on biological replicates. For edgeR calls, the thresholds were a false discovery rate-adjusted p below 0.01 and a log2 fold-change of 1. As an exploratory analysis of dynamics, max-normalized trajectories of the 1000 most abundant clonotypes were examined with PCA combined with hierarchical clustering. Each responding clone was given a CD4 or CD8 phenotype based on the CD4+ and CD8+ repertoires, which had been sequenced separately. Using fastp at Q25 and MiXCR, TCRdb reprocessed the public reads and kept productive beta chains. Each record represents a unique CDR3 protein, reported with the most common genes and DNA among its rows. It is TCRdb's table, rather than the study itself, that gives the V and J calls and clone size. The sample records 200,000 to 250,000 distinct CDR3 sequences, about 17% of which are singletons. Jointly, the top ten make up approximately 3.5% of the sample.

In the case of this clonotype: Its antigen remains undetermined. No base quality values were provided; no much bigger clone lies one nucleotide off.

Ficoll-Paque density gradient centrifugation was used to isolate PBMCs. Via the germline V gene, CDR1 is SGHTA and CDR2 FQGNSA. V and J lose 6 bases and 2 bases, and a span of 17 bases separates them. The CDR3 numbers 16 residues from cysteine through phenylalanine. Only the CDR3 portion is preserved as DNA: 48 bases, with reading frame beginning at the first base. Sequenced: PBMCs or a T cell subset sorted from them (not recorded which). This receptor was taken from a man between 18 and 29 years old who had mild COVID-19 (a few samples of this study predate the infection). The sample titles of this study are shuffled in the database, so cell type and time point are left out; the donor was told from shared clones. Recombination joined TRBV7-2 with TRBJ1-3; no confident D gene assignment can be made. The sequence in DNA is TGTGCCAGCAGATTTTCAGGCCAGGACGCTGGAAACACCATATATTTT. Translated, this is CASRFSGQDAGNTIYF.